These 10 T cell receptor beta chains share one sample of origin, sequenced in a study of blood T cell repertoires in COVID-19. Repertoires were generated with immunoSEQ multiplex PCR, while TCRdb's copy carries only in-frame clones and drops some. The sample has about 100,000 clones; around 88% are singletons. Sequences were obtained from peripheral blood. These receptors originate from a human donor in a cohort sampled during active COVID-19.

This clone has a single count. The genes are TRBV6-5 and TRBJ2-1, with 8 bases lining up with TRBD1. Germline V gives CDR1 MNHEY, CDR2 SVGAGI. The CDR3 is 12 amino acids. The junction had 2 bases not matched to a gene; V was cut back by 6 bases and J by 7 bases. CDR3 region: CASRRQGNEQFF. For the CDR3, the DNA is TGTGCCAGCAGAAGACAGGGGAATGAGCAGTTCTTC.

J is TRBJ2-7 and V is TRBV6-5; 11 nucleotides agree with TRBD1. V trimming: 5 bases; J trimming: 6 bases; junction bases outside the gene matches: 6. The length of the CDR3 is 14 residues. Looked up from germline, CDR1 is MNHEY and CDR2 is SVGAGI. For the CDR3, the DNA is TGTGCCAGCAGTCGGGGGGACAGGGGGTCCGAGCAGTACTTC. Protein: CASSRGDRGSEQYF.

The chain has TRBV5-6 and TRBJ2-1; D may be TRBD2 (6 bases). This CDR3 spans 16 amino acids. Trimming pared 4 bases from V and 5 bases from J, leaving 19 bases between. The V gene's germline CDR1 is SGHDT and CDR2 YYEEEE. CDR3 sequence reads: CASSPGVGEFNNEQFF. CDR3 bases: TGTGCCAGCAGCCCGGGGGTAGGGGAATTCAACAATGAGCAGTTCTTC.

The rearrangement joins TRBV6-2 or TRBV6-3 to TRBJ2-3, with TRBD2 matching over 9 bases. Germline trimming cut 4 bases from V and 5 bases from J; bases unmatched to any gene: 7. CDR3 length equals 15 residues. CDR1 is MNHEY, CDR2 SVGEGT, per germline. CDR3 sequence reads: CASSSPAGGIDTQYF. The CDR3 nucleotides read TGTGCCAGCAGTTCGCCAGCGGGAGGAATAGATACGCAGTATTTT.

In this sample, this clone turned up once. The CDR3 DNA reads TGTGCCAGCAGCCAAGGGAGCATCACAGATACGCAGTATTTT. Protein: CASSQGSITDTQYF. V and J are TRBV3-1 (or the pseudogene TRBV3-2) and TRBJ2-3; D unclear. Germline V gene data show CDR1 as LGHDT and CDR2 as YNNKEL (reference sequence). The CDR3 has 14 amino acids. Trimming shortened V by 1 base and J by 2 bases, and 7 bases separated the two germline ends.

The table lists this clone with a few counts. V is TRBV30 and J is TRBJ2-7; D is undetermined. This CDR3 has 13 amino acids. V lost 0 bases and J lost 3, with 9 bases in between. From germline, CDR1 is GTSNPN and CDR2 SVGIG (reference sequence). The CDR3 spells CAWSVTGGYEQYF. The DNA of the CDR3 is TGTGCCTGGAGTGTAACGGGTGGCTACGAGCAGTACTTC. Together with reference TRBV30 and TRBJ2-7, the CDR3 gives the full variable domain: SQTIHQWPATLVQPVGSPLSLECTVEGTSNPNLYWYRQAAGRGLQLLFYSVGIGQISSEVPQNLSASRPQDRQFILSSKKLLLSDSGFYLCAWSVTGGYEQYFGPGTRLTVT.

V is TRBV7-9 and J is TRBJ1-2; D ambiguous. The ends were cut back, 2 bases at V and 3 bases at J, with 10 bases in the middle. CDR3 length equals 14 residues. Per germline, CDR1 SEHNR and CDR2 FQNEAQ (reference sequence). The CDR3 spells CASSLTTNHYGYTF. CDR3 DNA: TGTGCCAGCAGCTTAACAACCAACCACTATGGCTACACCTTC.

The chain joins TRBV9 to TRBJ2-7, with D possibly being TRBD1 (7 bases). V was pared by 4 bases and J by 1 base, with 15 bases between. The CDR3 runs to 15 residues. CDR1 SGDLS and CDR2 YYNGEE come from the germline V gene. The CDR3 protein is CASSLQGGSSYEQYF. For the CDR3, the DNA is TGTGCCAGCAGCCTCCAGGGGGGCAGTTCCTACGAGCAGTACTTC.

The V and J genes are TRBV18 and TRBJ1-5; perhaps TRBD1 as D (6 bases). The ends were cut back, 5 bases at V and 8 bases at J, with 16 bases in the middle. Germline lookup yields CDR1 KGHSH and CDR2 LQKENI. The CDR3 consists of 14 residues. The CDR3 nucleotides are TGTGCCAGCTCAGCGACAGGCCGGCACAAGCCCCAGCATTTT. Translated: CASSATGRHKPQHF.

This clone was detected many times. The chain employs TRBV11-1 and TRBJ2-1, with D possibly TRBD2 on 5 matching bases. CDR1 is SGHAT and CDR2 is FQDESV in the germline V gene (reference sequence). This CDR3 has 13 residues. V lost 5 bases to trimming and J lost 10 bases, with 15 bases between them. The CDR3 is CASSPQFTGEQFF. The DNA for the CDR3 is TGTGCCAGCAGCCCTCAGTTTACGGGAGAGCAGTTCTTC.